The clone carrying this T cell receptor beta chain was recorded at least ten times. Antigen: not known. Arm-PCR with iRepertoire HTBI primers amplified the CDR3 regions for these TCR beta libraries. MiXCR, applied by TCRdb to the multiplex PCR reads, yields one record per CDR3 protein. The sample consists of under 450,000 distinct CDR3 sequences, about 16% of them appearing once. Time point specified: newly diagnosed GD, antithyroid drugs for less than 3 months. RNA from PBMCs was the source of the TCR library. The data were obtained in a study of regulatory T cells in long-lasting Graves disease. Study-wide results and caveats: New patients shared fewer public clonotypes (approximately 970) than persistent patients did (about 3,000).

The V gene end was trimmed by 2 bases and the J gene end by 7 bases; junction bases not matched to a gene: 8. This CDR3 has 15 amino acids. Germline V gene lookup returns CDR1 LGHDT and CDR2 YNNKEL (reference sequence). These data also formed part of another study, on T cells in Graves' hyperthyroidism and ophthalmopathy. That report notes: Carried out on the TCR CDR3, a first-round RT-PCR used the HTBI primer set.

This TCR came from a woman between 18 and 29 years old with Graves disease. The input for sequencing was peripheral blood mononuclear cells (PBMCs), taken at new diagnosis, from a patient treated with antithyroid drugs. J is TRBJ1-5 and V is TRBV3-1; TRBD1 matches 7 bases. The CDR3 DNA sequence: TGTGCCAGCAGCCAACAAAATACAGGGGTCCAGCCCCAGCATTTT. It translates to CASSQQNTGVQPQHF.